This TCR beta chain was observed in a study of T-cell reconstitution after alpha-beta-depleted transplantation in children. Study observations and caveats: There were reportedly several hundred expanded graft clones from which alpha-beta T cells came about two months after transplant. It was newly produced T cells that mostly accounted for T-cell counts and diversity one year after transplant. From surviving recipient T cells and thymic progenitors came the high day-60 TCRbeta diversity observed in some patients.

CDR1 LNHDA and CDR2 SQIVND come from the germline V gene (reference sequence). The V gene lost 5 bases and the J gene lost 7 bases, with 14 bases spanning the gap. The CDR3 is 14 residues long. Preparation of the TCRbeta library involved a method that used unique molecular identifiers. MiXCR, applied by TCRdb to the PCR reads, yields one record per CDR3 protein. The data hold 250,000 or so distinct CDR3 sequences, with under 9.5% observed a single time. This clonotype has a count of ten or more. Antigen specificity is unknown. The clonotype comes from a male patient aged 5 to 17 who had a stem cell transplant for acute lymphoblastic leukemia, so the T cells may come from the graft donor. V is TRBV19 and J is TRBJ2-2; D possibly corresponds to TRBD2 (5 bases). Material: PBMCs, mostly from graft donor cells, obtained 180 days after TCRalphabeta/CD19-depleted stem cell transplant. CDR3 sequence (DNA): TGTGCCAGTAGTGCATTAGCGAGACGCGGGGAGCTGTTTTTT. It codes for CASSALARRGELFF.